This is a list of T cell receptor beta chains from one sample in a study of OX40 agonist ivuxolimab in advanced cancers. TCRdb keeps only in-frame clones here, not all; method: immunoSEQ multiplex PCR. The sample consists of tens of thousands of clones, 90% to 95% of them appearing once. The specimen comprised CD4+ or CD8+ T cells sorted from blood, sampled in a trial of the OX40 agonist ivuxolimab. These receptors all come from an adult with an advanced solid tumor such as melanoma, head and neck, liver or kidney cancer. The CDR3 runs from the conserved cysteine through the conserved F or W. D genes are given only for firm matches. Clone size is stated in some rows and not others, as once, few, many or a class when expanded.

TRBJ2-3 TRBV18 . TRBD2 CASSQGGLVAGVRTDTQYF TGTGCCAGCTCACAGGGCGGTCTAGTGGCGGGAGTTCGGACAGATACGCAGTATTTT
TRBJ2-1 TRBV4-3 . TRBD2 CASSQRGLAGDEQFF TGCGCCAGCAGCCAAAGGGGACTAGCGGGAGATGAGCAGTTCTTC
TRBJ1-2 TRBV5-1 few TRBD1 CASSRTGSNGYTF TGCGCCAGCAGCCGGACAGGGTCGAATGGCTACACCTTC
TRBJ1-4 TRBV28 . . CASRRTDNEKLFF TGTGCCAGCAGGCGGACGGATAATGAAAAACTGTTTTTT
TRBJ2-7 TRBV30 . . CAWTSGMAYEQYF TGTGCCTGGACCTCGGGAATGGCCTACGAGCAGTACTTC
TRBJ1-2 TRBV25-1 . TRBD1 CASRDRGGYTF TGTGCCAGCAGGGACAGGGGGGGCTACACCTTC
TRBJ2-6 TRBV9 . . CASSAQQGNSGANVLTF TGTGCCAGCAGCGCTCAACAGGGAAACTCTGGGGCCAACGTCCTGACTTTC
TRBJ2-5 TRBV18 . . CASSPNRPPETQYF TGTGCCAGCTCACCGAACAGGCCGCCGGAGACCCAGTACTTC
TRBJ2-7 TRBV7-9 . TRBD2 CASSLSASSGGSYEQYF TGTGCCAGCAGCTTATCGGCTTCTAGCGGGGGGTCCTACGAGCAGTACTTC
TRBJ1-1 TRBV2 . TRBD1 CASSGQGFGTEAFF TGTGCCAGCAGTGGACAGGGCTTCGGGACTGAAGCTTTCTTT
TRBJ2-3 TRBV28 . TRBD2 CASSPRTSGADPSDTQYF TGTGCCAGCAGTCCTAGGACTAGCGGGGCGGATCCGTCAGATACGCAGTATTTT
TRBJ2-1 TRBV19 . . CASSINWGRGEQFF TGTGCCAGTAGTATAAATTGGGGGCGTGGTGAGCAGTTCTTC
TRBJ1-1 TRBV4-1 . . CASSQGRVTMNTEAFF TGCGCCAGCAGCCAGGGCAGGGTTACTATGAACACTGAAGCTTTCTTT
TRBJ2-2 TRBV6-6 . . CATREGQITGELFF TGTGCCACCCGGGAGGGACAGATCACCGGGGAGCTGTTTTTT
TRBJ2-1 TRBV6-5 . . CASRANYNEQFF TGTGCCAGCAGGGCAAACTACAATGAGCAGTTCTTC
TRBJ2-7 TRBV5-4 . . CASSLGSGGPYEQYF TGTGCCAGCAGCTTGGGTTCAGGAGGTCCCTACGAGCAGTACTTC
TRBJ2-7 TRBV5-1 . . CASSASGTARYEQYF TGCGCCAGCAGCGCTTCCGGGACCGCCCGGTACGAGCAGTACTTC
TRBJ2-3 TRBV5-1 . TRBD2 CASSLAGGSTDTQYF TGCGCCAGCAGCTTAGCGGGAGGCTCCACAGATACGCAGTATTTT
TRBJ2-1 TRBV10-3 . . CAINPKLKPFAGCLSSYNEQFF TGTGCCATCAACCCTAAACTGAAACCGTTTGCCGGCTGCCTTAGCTCCTACAATGAGCAGTTCTTC
TRBJ1-5 TRBV6-6 . . CASSSAGPSNQPQHF TGTGCCAGCAGTTCGGCAGGTCCTTCAAATCAGCCCCAGCATTTT
TRBJ2-1 TRBV6-6 once . CASSYSKGLGQFF TGTGCCAGCAGTTACTCGAAGGGTCTGGGGCAGTTCTTC
TRBJ2-7 TRBV5-1 . TRBD2 CASSFGLAGGEQYF TGCGCCAGCAGTTTCGGACTAGCGGGAGGCGAGCAGTACTTC
TRBJ2-7 TRBV7-2 . . CASSLGTTSYEQYF TGTGCCAGCAGCCTTGGGACCACCTCCTACGAGCAGTACTTC
TRBJ2-5 TRBV30 . . CAWSRQRKETQYF TGTGCCTGGAGTCGCCAGAGAAAAGAGACCCAGTACTTC
TRBJ2-2 TRBV9 . . CASSVVGRGELFF TGTGCCAGCAGCGTAGTAGGGAGGGGGGAGCTGTTTTTT
TRBJ1-1 TRBV10-3 . . CAIMDTPNTEAFF TGTGCCATCATGGACACTCCGAACACTGAAGCTTTCTTT
TRBJ2-3 TRBV25-1 once . CASSIADTQYF TGTGCCAGCAGTATCGCAGATACGCAGTATTTT